The 9 T cell receptor beta chains below were found in one sample sequenced in a study of OX40 agonist ivuxolimab in advanced cancers. Only in-frame clones appear in the TCRdb table, and some are missing; sequencing was by immunoSEQ multiplex PCR. The sample has about 95,000 clones, 70% to 85% seen once. This specimen was CD4+ or CD8+ T cells sorted from blood, taken in a trial of the OX40 agonist ivuxolimab. The receptors stem from an adult with an advanced solid tumor such as melanoma, head and neck, liver or kidney cancer.

The gene calls are TRBV14 and TRBJ1-2; 7 bases line up with TRBD1. Unmatched junction bases numbered 8, after V lost 1 base and J lost 3 bases. The CDR3 loop spans 16 amino acids. Germline CDR1 is SGHDN and CDR2 is FVKESK. The CDR3 DNA reads TGTGCCAGCAGCCAAGGAAATCCCGGGACAGACTATGGCTACACCTTC. Residues: CASSQGNPGTDYGYTF.

This chain uses TRBV7-9 with TRBJ2-7, with no clear D. CDR3 length equals 14 residues. The V gene lost 3 bases and the J gene lost 3 bases, with 12 bases spanning the gap. Germline-derived CDR1 and CDR2 are SEHNR and FQNEAQ (reference sequence). CDR3 DNA sequence: TGTGCCAGCAGCTTTGGCCTAGTTAGCTACGAGCAGTACTTC. This encodes CASSFGLVSYEQYF.

This chain uses TRBV15 with TRBJ1-5; D remains ambiguous. This CDR3 contains 17 residues. The germline V gene encodes CDR1 LNHNV and CDR2 YYDKDF (reference sequence). The germline V and J ends were trimmed by 0 bases and 0 bases, with 12 bases remaining between them. CDR3 in amino acids: CATSRDLQTYSNQPQHF. In DNA, the CDR3 is TGTGCCACCAGCAGAGATTTACAGACTTATAGCAATCAGCCCCAGCATTTT.

This clone has more than one count but fewer than ten. This rearrangement joins TRBV5-6 to TRBJ2-2; 7 bases are shared with TRBD2. V was pared by 4 bases and J by 6 bases, with 9 bases of the junction left unmatched. CDR1 SGHDT and CDR2 YYEEEE come from the germline V gene. CDR3 length: 15 residues. This chain's CDR3 is CASSTWEGRAGELFF. The CDR3 region has the DNA TGTGCCAGCAGCACCTGGGAGGGGAGGGCCGGGGAGCTGTTTTTT.

Only a few counts were recorded for this clone. V gene TRBV5-5 combines with J gene TRBJ2-7; perhaps D is TRBD1 or TRBD2 (7 bases each). The CDR3 is made up of 15 amino acids. Trimming stripped 3 bases from V and 2 bases from J, with 15 bases between. From germline, CDR1 is SGHKS and CDR2 YYEKEE (reference sequence). The CDR3 nucleotides read TGTGCCAGCAGCTACCCCAGGGGGGGGGCCTACGAGCAGTACTTC. It translates to CASSYPRGGAYEQYF.

This clone came up a few times. V and J are TRBV5-1 and TRBJ2-2; D not certain. In germline, CDR1 is SGHRS, CDR2 YFSETQ. V lost 0 bases and J lost 0, with 6 bases in between. CDR3 length: 15 amino acids. The CDR3 DNA reads as TGCGCCAGCAGCTTGGGGTGGTCGAACACCGGGGAGCTGTTTTTT. This codes for CASSLGWSNTGELFF.

The chain couples TRBV5-1 to TRBJ2-5, with TRBD2 identical over 11 bases. The length of the CDR3 is 16 residues. The V gene's germline CDR1 is SGHRS and CDR2 YFSETQ. The trim removed 7 bases at V and 1 base at J, leaving 9 bases unmatched. The CDR3 DNA follows: TGCGCCAGCTCCTGGAGGGGGACTAGCGGCCAAGAGACCCAGTACTTC. It translates to CASSWRGTSGQETQYF.

This chain joins TRBV7-9 and TRBJ2-7; perhaps D is TRBD1 or TRBD2 (6 bases each). V lost 1 base and J lost 5, with 21 bases in between. Germline V gene data show CDR1 as SEHNR and CDR2 as FQNEAQ (reference sequence). CDR3 length equals 17 residues. CDR3 region: CASSLGPFRGVLDEQYF. CDR3 bases: TGTGCCAGCAGCTTAGGTCCTTTTAGGGGGGTTCTAGACGAGCAGTACTTC.

CDR3 region: CASRPGQHQETQYF. Here the CDR3 DNA reads TGTGCCAGCCGCCCCGGACAGCATCAAGAGACCCAGTACTTC. This chain connects TRBV5-6 to TRBJ2-5; tentatively, D is TRBD1 (6 bases). This CDR3 comprises 14 residues. V shed 7 bases and J shed 2 bases, with 15 bases lying between them. Germline CDR1 SGHDT, CDR2 YYEEEE.